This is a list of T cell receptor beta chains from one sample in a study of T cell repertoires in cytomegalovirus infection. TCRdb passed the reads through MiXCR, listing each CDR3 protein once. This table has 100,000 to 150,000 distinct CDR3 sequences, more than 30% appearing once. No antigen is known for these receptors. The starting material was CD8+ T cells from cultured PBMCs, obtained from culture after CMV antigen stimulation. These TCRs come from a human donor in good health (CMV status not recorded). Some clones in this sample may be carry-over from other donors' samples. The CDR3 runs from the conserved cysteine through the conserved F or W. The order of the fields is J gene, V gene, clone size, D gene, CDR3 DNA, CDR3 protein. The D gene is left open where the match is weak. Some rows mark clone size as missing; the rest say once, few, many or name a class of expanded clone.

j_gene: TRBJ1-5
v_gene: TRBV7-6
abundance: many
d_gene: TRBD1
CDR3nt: TGTGCCAGCAGCCCCACTGACAGGGGCGTGGGCCAGCCCCAGCATTTT
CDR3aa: CASSPTDRGVGQPQHF

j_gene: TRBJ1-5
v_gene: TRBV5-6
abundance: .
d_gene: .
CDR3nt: TGTGCCAGCAGCTTGGCCGGTGCAGGGTTACGGCAGCCCCAGCATTTT
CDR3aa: CASSLAGAGLRQPQHF

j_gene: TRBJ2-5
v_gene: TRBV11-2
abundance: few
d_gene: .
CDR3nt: TGTGCCAGCAGCTTATTCCAGGGACCTCCAAAAGAGACCCAGTACTTC
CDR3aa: CASSLFQGPPKETQYF

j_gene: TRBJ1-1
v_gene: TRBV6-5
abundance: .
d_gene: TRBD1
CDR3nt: TGTGCCAGCAGTTATAGACAGGGAAAAGGAACTGAAGCTTTCTTT
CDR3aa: CASSYRQGKGTEAFF

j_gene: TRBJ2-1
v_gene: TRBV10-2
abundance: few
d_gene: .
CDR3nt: TGCGCCAGCAGTTTTACGGAGGGGGGAGTGGGCTACAATGAGCAGTTCTTC
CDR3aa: CASSFTEGGVGYNEQFF

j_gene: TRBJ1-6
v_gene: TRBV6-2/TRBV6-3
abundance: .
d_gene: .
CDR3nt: TGTGCCAGCTCCTACGGCATACGGAATTCACCCCTCCACTTT
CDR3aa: CASSYGIRNSPLHF

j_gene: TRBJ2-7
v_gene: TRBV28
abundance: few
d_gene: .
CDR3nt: TGTGCCAGCAGGACCGGGGCCTCCTACGAGCAGTACTTC
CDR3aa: CASRTGASYEQYF

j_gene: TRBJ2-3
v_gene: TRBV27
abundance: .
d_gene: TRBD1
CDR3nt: TGTGCCAGCAGTGCCCGACAGGGATTTACAGATACGCAGTATTTT
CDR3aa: CASSARQGFTDTQYF

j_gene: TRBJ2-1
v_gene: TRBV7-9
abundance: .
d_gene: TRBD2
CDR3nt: TGTGCCAGCAGCCGACAGCGGGGACTGAACAATGAGCAGTTCTTC
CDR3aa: CASSRQRGLNNEQFF

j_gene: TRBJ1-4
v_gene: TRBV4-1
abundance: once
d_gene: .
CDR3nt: TGCGCCAGCAGCCAAGGGACTGACTCTAATGAAAAACTGTTTTTT
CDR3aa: CASSQGTDSNEKLFF

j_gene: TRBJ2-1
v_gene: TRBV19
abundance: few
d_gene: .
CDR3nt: TGTGCCAGTAGTATTTCAGGGGCGAGCTCCTACAATGAGCAGTTCTTC
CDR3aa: CASSISGASSYNEQFF

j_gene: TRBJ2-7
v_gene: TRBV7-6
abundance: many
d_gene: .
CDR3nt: TGTGCCAGCAGCCCCCGGGACGGGACGCGGCGGGAGCAGTACTTC
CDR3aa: CASSPRDGTRREQYF

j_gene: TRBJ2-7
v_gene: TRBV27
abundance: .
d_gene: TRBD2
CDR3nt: TGTGCCAGCAGTTTATCTTTTTCGGGGGGGAGACACGAGCAGTACTTC
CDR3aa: CASSLSFSGGRHEQYF